This TCR beta chain was identified in a study of blood T cell repertoires in COVID-19. Data came from immunoSEQ multiplex PCR; TCRdb stores just in-frame clones and leaves some out. The table records 55,000 to 65,000 clones, approximately 89% of them present only once. V dropped 8 bases and J dropped 1 base, with 11 bases sitting between them. Germline V lookup: CDR1 SNHLY, CDR2 FYNNEI. The CDR3 is made up of 14 amino acids. This TCR was recovered from a man aged 55-75 years with active or convalescent COVID-19. The sample was peripheral blood. The rearrangement links TRBV2 to TRBJ1-4; weak D call: TRBD1 (6 bases). The CDR3 loop is CASVHRVTNEKLFF. The CDR3 DNA follows: TGTGCCAGCGTTCACAGGGTAACTAATGAAAAACTGTTTTTT.